A single sample gave rise to the 27 T cell receptor beta chains below, sequenced in a study of blood T cell repertoires in COVID-19. Produced via immunoSEQ multiplex PCR; TCRdb's table is partial and in-frame only. The sample includes about 35,000 clones, 80% to 90% of them seen just once. The sample comprised peripheral blood. These receptors originate from a human donor in a cohort sampled during active COVID-19.

This clone was counted once. The gene calls are TRBV5-1 and TRBJ2-2, with TRBD1 as a possible D gene (6 bases). V gave up 3 bases and J gave up 7 bases, with 7 bases separating them. Germline V gene lookup returns CDR1 SGHRS and CDR2 YFSETQ. This CDR3 spans 12 amino acids. The CDR3 nucleotides are TGCGCCAGCAGCTCGACAGGCGGGGAGCTGTTTTTT. Its translation: CASSSTGGELFF.

V is TRBV19 and J is TRBJ1-6; D is possibly TRBD1 (6 bases). The ends were cut back, 3 bases at V and 10 bases at J, with 10 bases in the middle. The CDR3 totals 13 residues. Germline V gene lookup returns CDR1 LNHDA and CDR2 SQIVND (reference sequence). The CDR3 sequence is CASSIDRQSPLHF. The CDR3 bases are TGTGCCAGTAGTATTGACAGGCAATCACCCCTCCACTTT.

The table lists this clone with a few counts. The rearrangement joins TRBV7-2 to TRBJ1-6; the match to TRBD1 covers 7 bases. This CDR3 comprises 18 residues. Germline assignment: CDR1 SGHTA and CDR2 FQGNSA. J lost 0 bases, V lost 4 bases, and 9 bases had no gene match. The CDR3 loop is CASSSMGQISSYNSPLHF. CDR3 nucleotide sequence: TGTGCCAGCAGCTCTATGGGACAGATAAGCTCCTATAATTCACCCCTCCACTTT.

This chain uses TRBV28 with TRBJ1-3; D is possibly TRBD1 (6 bases). Germline V lookup: CDR1 MDHEN, CDR2 SYDVKM. V lost 0 bases and J 3 bases, leaving 9 bases between the germline ends. The CDR3 contains 15 residues. The CDR3 nucleotides are TGTGCCAGCAGTTTATGGGGGGCTGGTGGAAACACCATATATTTT. Translation gives CASSLWGAGGNTIYF.

The chain uses TRBV18 and TRBJ2-2, with 7 bases that match TRBD1. The V and J ends lost 3 bases and 4 bases, in that order; junction bases with no gene match: 8. The CDR3 loop spans 16 amino acids. Germline V lookup: CDR1 KGHSH, CDR2 LQKENI. DNA of the CDR3: TGTGCCAGCTCACCCTACCGGGACAGCTTCACCGGGGAGCTGTTTTTT. Translated, it gives CASSPYRDSFTGELFF.

V usage is TRBV7-2 and J usage is TRBJ1-4, with 9 bases aligning to TRBD1. Germline V gives CDR1 SGHTA, CDR2 FQGNSA. Losses at the gene ends were 3 bases for V and 2 bases for J; bases not matched to a gene: 7. There are 17 residues in the CDR3. CDR3 sequence: CASSFANRGLTNEKLFF. DNA for the CDR3: TGTGCCAGCAGCTTTGCAAACAGGGGGCTTACTAATGAAAAACTGTTTTTT.

The rearrangement links TRBV5-4 to TRBJ1-4; D is perhaps TRBD1 (6 bases). The ends were cut back, 0 bases at V and 11 bases at J, with 17 bases in the middle. This CDR3 has 15 amino acids. Germline CDR1 and CDR2: SGHNT and YYREEE (reference sequence). The CDR3 sequence: CASSLEQGPRGKLFF. The DNA of the CDR3 is TGTGCCAGCAGCTTGGAACAGGGTCCTCGAGGGAAACTGTTTTTT. Drawing the rest from reference TRBV5-4 and TRBJ1-4, the complete variable domain is ETGVTQSPTHLIKTRGQQVTLRCSSQSGHNTVSWYQQALGQGPQFIFQYYREEENGRGNFPPRFSGLQFPNYSSELNVNALELDDSALYLCASSLEQGPRGKLFFGSGTQLSVL.

The chain's CDR3 is CASSSQGTGGGNTIYF. The CDR3 region has the DNA TGTGCCAGCAGCTCTCAAGGAACCGGAGGAGGAAACACCATATATTTT. The chain uses TRBV7-6 and TRBJ1-3; D unresolved. Trimming left V 4 bases short and J 4 bases short, with 17 bases between. CDR1 SGHVS and CDR2 FNYEAQ come from the germline V gene. This CDR3 region has 16 residues.

This rearrangement joins TRBV9 to TRBJ1-6; TRBD1 agrees at 7 bases. Germline CDR1 and CDR2: SGDLS and YYNGEE. CDR3 size: 16 residues. V shed 2 bases and J 0 bases; nucleotides not matched to a gene: 2. In DNA form, the CDR3 reads TGTGCCAGCAGCGTCAGGGGGAGCTCCTATAATTCACCCCTCCACTTT. It codes for CASSVRGSSYNSPLHF. Combining the CDR3 with reference TRBV9 and TRBJ1-6 gives the whole variable domain DSGVTQTPKHLITATGQRVTLRCSPRSGDLSVYWYQQSLDQGLQFLIQYYNGEERAKGNILERFSAQQFPDLHSELNLSSLELGDSALYFCASSVRGSSYNSPLHFGNGTRLTVT.

The chain uses TRBV9 and TRBJ2-7; the D gene is possibly TRBD2 (5 bases). V was clipped by 4 bases and J by 3 bases, with 14 bases between them. Germline lookup yields CDR1 SGDLS and CDR2 YYNGEE. This CDR3 region has 14 residues. Here the CDR3 reads CASSKPPGNYEQYF. In DNA form, the CDR3 reads TGTGCCAGCAGCAAACCCCCGGGGAACTACGAGCAGTACTTC.

This clone has just one count. The V gene is TRBV6-2 or TRBV6-3, the J gene TRBJ1-2; no clear D. The CDR3 totals 14 residues. V gave up 4 bases and J gave up 4 bases, with 13 bases separating them. Germline V gene lookup returns CDR1 MNHEY and CDR2 SVGEGT. CDR3 sequence reads: CASSSDIIGYGYTF. The CDR3 region has the DNA TGTGCCAGCAGTTCCGACATCATCGGCTATGGCTACACCTTC.

The rearrangement uses TRBV5-1 and TRBJ2-2, with 8 nucleotides matching TRBD1. The CDR3 is 15 residues long. V trimming: 7 bases; J trimming: 6 bases; junction bases outside the gene matches: 11. Germline values: CDR1 SGHRS, CDR2 YFSETQ. The CDR3 DNA is TGCGCCAGCTACTCCGGGGGACAGGACTCCGGGGAGCTGTTTTTT. Amino acid sequence: CASYSGGQDSGELFF.

The chain carries TRBV7-9 and TRBJ1-2; possible D gene TRBD1, 5 bases. The V and J ends lost 6 bases and 1 base respectively, with 6 bases between them. This CDR3 spans 12 amino acids. Germline V gives CDR1 SEHNR, CDR2 FQNEAQ (reference sequence). This chain's CDR3 is CASRQDNYGYTF. CDR3 coding DNA: TGTGCCAGCAGACAGGATAACTATGGCTACACCTTC.

V usage is TRBV10-3 and J usage is TRBJ1-1; TRBD1 matches at 7 bases. The CDR3 has 15 residues. Per the germline V gene, CDR1 is ENHRY and CDR2 is SYGVKD. V shed 3 bases, J shed 4 bases, and the junction held 8 bases outside the gene matches. DNA for the CDR3: TGTGCCATCAGTGAAGGAGGGGGCGGTGGCACTGAAGCTTTCTTT. Translated, it gives CAISEGGGGGTEAFF.

The chain joins TRBV7-8 to TRBJ2-1; 7 bases map to TRBD2. V lost 1 base and J lost 4; bases outside the gene matches: 10. CDR3 length equals 17 residues. From germline, CDR1 is SGHVS and CDR2 FQNEAQ. This CDR3 is CASSLDASGLPYNEQFF. The CDR3 nucleotides read TGTGCCAGCAGCTTAGATGCTAGCGGCCTCCCTTACAATGAGCAGTTCTTC.

The chain has TRBV18 and TRBJ2-2, with 7 bases matching TRBD1. This CDR3 is built from 14 residues. Germline CDR1 reads KGHSH; CDR2 reads LQKENI. V dropped 4 bases and J dropped 1; count of bases not matched to a gene: 0. The CDR3 coding sequence is TGTGCCAGCTCACGGGACAGGAACACCGGGGAGCTGTTTTTT. The encoded protein is CASSRDRNTGELFF.

This clone was recorded once. J is TRBJ2-5 and V is TRBV7-9; D gene unclear. Trimming pared 1 base from V and 3 bases from J, leaving 9 bases between. The CDR3 is made up of 14 amino acids. CDR1 and CDR2 from the germline V gene are SEHNR and FQNEAQ (reference sequence). This CDR3 is CASSLVSQKETQYF. DNA of the CDR3: TGTGCCAGCAGCTTAGTTTCACAGAAAGAGACCCAGTACTTC.

This clone was seen only a few times. The chain employs TRBV19 and TRBJ2-7, with 10 bases lining up with TRBD1. The CDR3 is 16 residues long. The V and J ends lost 8 bases and 2 bases, in that order; junction bases with no gene match: 12. In germline, CDR1 is LNHDA, CDR2 SQIVND (reference sequence). CDR3 bases: TGTGCCAGTCAAAGCCTAGGGACAGGGGACCCCTACGAGCAGTACTTC. It encodes CASQSLGTGDPYEQYF.

The chain couples TRBV6-2 or TRBV6-3 to TRBJ1-1; D gene ambiguous. Looked up from germline, CDR1 is MNHEY and CDR2 is SVGEGT. Trimming shortened V by 1 base and J by 2 bases, and 5 bases separated the two germline ends. The CDR3 has 13 residues. CDR3 DNA: TGTGCCAGCAGTTACTTGGCTAACACTGAAGCTTTCTTT. It encodes CASSYLANTEAFF.

The chain recombines TRBV10-3 with TRBJ2-2; 7 bases align to TRBD2. Trimming removed 5 bases from V and 3 bases from J; junction bases left unmatched: 9. The germline CDR1 and CDR2 sequences are ENHRY and SYGVKD. This CDR3 spans 16 amino acids. DNA for the CDR3: TGTGCCATCAGTCCCCGGGTGGCGGGGGACACCGGGGAGCTGTTTTTT. Translating gives CAISPRVAGDTGELFF.

V is TRBV29-1 and J is TRBJ2-7; TRBD1 agrees at 9 bases. Trimming at V came to 6 bases and at J to 3 bases, leaving 6 bases not matched to a gene. Germline V gives CDR1 SQVTM, CDR2 ANQGSEA. The CDR3 runs 13 residues. The CDR3, as DNA: TGCAGCGTAACGGGACAGGGAGTCTACGAGCAGTACTTC. This codes for CSVTGQGVYEQYF.

CDR3 DNA: TGTGCCAGCAGCAGTAGCGGGGGGGGCTATGAGCAGTTCTTC. Protein: CASSSSGGGYEQFF. This chain joins TRBV11-2 and TRBJ2-1; 11 bases agree with TRBD2. J was trimmed by 8 bases and V by 5 bases; bases with no gene match: 5. CDR1 and CDR2 (germline): SGHAT, FQNNGV. The CDR3 sequence is 14 residues long.

This clone appeared once. The rearrangement uses TRBV19 and TRBJ1-1; TRBD1 might be the D (5 bases). The CDR3 extends over 16 amino acids. Germline lookup yields CDR1 LNHDA and CDR2 SQIVND (reference sequence). V was clipped by 8 bases and J by 5 bases, with 24 bases between them. In DNA form, the CDR3 reads TGTGCCAGTTCCTTGGCATTTAACAGGTTGAGGACTGAAGCTTTCTTT. Translation gives CASSLAFNRLRTEAFF. The whole variable domain, remainder taken from reference TRBV19 and TRBJ1-1, is DGGITQSPKYLFRKEGQNVTLSCEQNLNHDAMYWYRQDPGQGLRLIYYSQIVNDFQKGDIAEGYSVSREKKESFPLTVTSAQKNPTAFYLCASSLAFNRLRTEAFFGQGTRLTVV.

This clone has just one count. The CDR3 spells CASSRTGAFSPLHF. The CDR3 bases are TGTGCCAGCAGCAGGACAGGGGCATTTTCACCCCTCCACTTT. The V call is TRBV6-2 or TRBV6-3, the J call TRBJ1-6, with 9 bases identical to TRBD1. Germline trimming cut 6 bases from V and 9 bases from J; bases unmatched to any gene: 6. CDR3 length equals 14 residues. Germline CDR1 reads MNHEY; CDR2 reads SVGEGT.

V gene TRBV11-2 combines with J gene TRBJ2-2; D unresolved. The germline CDR1 and CDR2 sequences are SGHAT and FQNNGV. The V and J ends lost 1 base and 4 bases respectively, with 7 bases between them. The CDR3 covers 14 residues. CDR3 sequence reads: CASSLGLSTGELFF. The CDR3 region has the DNA TGTGCCAGCAGCTTAGGGTTGAGCACCGGGGAGCTGTTTTTT.

This chain joins TRBV5-4 and TRBJ1-2, with 7 bases that match TRBD1. V shed 2 bases and J 3 bases; nucleotides not matched to a gene: 1. The CDR3 is 13 residues long. Germline loops: CDR1 SGHNT, CDR2 YYREEE (reference sequence). The CDR3 region has the DNA TGTGCCAGCAGCTTTACAGGGGACTATGGCTACACCTTC. Translated: CASSFTGDYGYTF. Combining the CDR3 with reference TRBV5-4 and TRBJ1-2 gives the whole variable domain ETGVTQSPTHLIKTRGQQVTLRCSSQSGHNTVSWYQQALGQGPQFIFQYYREEENGRGNFPPRFSGLQFPNYSSELNVNALELDDSALYLCASSFTGDYGYTFGSGTRLTVV.

The chain couples TRBV4-3 to TRBJ2-3; 12 bases map to TRBD1. V dropped 0 bases and J dropped 14; count of bases not matched to a gene: 0. The CDR3 is 12 amino acids. Germline V gives CDR1 LGHNA, CDR2 YSLEER. The CDR3 DNA follows: TGCGCCAGCAGCCAAGAGGGACAGGGGGCGTATTTT. Translated, it gives CASSQEGQGAYF.